Sequencing of this T cell receptor (beta chain) was carried out in a study of spatial heterogeneity in lung cancer (dated by TCRdb to the late 2010s). Context from the whole study: Beta-chain transcripts were consistently detected in greater numbers than alpha-chain transcripts, which likely reflects a higher abundance of beta-chain transcripts. In the raw uncorrected reads, each unique combination of TCR and UMI appeared more than ten times on average. In non-small cell lung cancer, the study quantitatively compared TCR alpha and beta repertoires across several tumor regions, matched nontumor lung, and blood. Nonsynonymous mutation counts, determined by whole-exome sequencing of tumor tissue, were related to TCR repertoire features. At surgery, both alpha and beta chains were TCR-sequenced in more than 200 tumor regions, 63 to 65 matched nontumor lung samples and around 50 PBMC samples.

Libraries were prepared through 5' RACE. Sequencing took place on a NextSeq 500. To allow correction of PCR and sequencing errors, the TCR library protocol tagged every TCR cDNA molecule with a unique molecular identifier. Turning to the authors' computational methods: TCR identification, UMI-based error correction and CDR3 extraction were performed with Decombinator tools. TCRs above a frequency of 2 per 1,000, corresponding to the top 1% of the tumor frequency distribution, were defined as expanded. Renyi diversity was calculated using the R vegan package after each repertoire was subsampled 100 times to 5,000 TCRs. To build CDR3 similarity networks, amino acid triplet string-kernel similarity was used, and CDR3s were connected when their pairwise similarity was above 0.82. Starting from the raw public reads, TCRdb applied fastp trimming at Q25, assembled clones with MiXCR and retained in-frame beta chains. Records with the same CDR3 protein are collapsed into one entry carrying the most frequent genes and DNA. The V and J calls were not made by the authors but by TCRdb's processing. Across this sample there are under 11,000 distinct CDR3 sequences, with less than 4.5% seen only once. Clones ranked in the top ten supply 40% to 60% of the sample.

The intended sense of this specimen's time point label: sample taken at primary tumor resection. For TCR sequencing, whole RNA was extracted from tumor and nontumor lung tissue, or from cryopreserved PBMC samples, and no cell sorting was done. The donors were 65 to 85 patients from the lung TRACERx cohort who had early-stage, untreated non-small cell lung cancer. Only patients for whom sufficient RNA was available from at least two tumor regions were selected for TCR sequencing. As encoded in the germline V gene, CDR1 is KGHDR while CDR2 is SFDVKD. V was cut back by 0 bases and J by 1 base, leaving a gap of 7 bases between them. There are 15 amino acids in the CDR3, from cysteine to phenylalanine inclusive. The read is trimmed to its CDR3 DNA, 45 bases read in frame from base 1. Findings and caveats that apply to the study as a whole: Ubiquitous expanded tumor TCRs were detected in blood more often at tumor resection than at routine follow-up. Confirming at a functional level the hypothesis that regional TCRs recognize regional mutations was considered to require additional single-cell paired TCR alpha and beta sequencing.

Remarks on this clonotype: Its cognate antigen has yet to be identified. No base quality information exists; no much larger clone differs at one position. Since the library was made to target alpha chains, this beta chain is a stray read and its abundance is not meaningful.

The receptor comes from a female donor with early-stage non-small cell lung cancer. This chain joins TRBV24-1 to TRBJ2-3; no D gene can be assigned with confidence. Sample: PBMCs, taken at surgery. At the DNA level, the sequence is TGTGCCACCAGTGATTTGTTACGGCGCACAGATACGCAGTATTTT. Its protein reads: CATSDLLRRTDTQYF.